The entry below describes one TCR beta chain. The antigen is unknown. This record belongs to a study of cytomegalovirus exposure and HLA in healthy donors. Study results and limitations: Later on, analysis showed that most CMV-associated TCR beta chains appeared to be HLA-restricted.

After removal of 6 bases from V and 7 bases from J, the junction contained 14 bases not matched to a gene. The germline V gene encodes CDR1 SEHNR and CDR2 FQNEAQ (reference sequence). The CDR3 totals 16 residues. PCR amplification relied on 60 Vbeta primers (plus 13 Jbeta primers). Using immunoSEQ multiplex PCR, the repertoire was profiled, and TCRdb retains in-frame clones only, with some absent. In the table there are some 170,000 clones, approximately 80% of which are singletons. Sequenced sample: PBMCs. The clonotype was recovered from a man aged 25-45 years in good health and CMV-seronegative. The rearrangement links TRBV7-9 to TRBJ1-4, with 7 bases lining up with TRBD1. CDR3 loop: CASSYTQGVEGEKLFF. Written as DNA, the CDR3 is TGTGCCAGCAGTTACACGCAGGGGGTGGAGGGTGAAAAACTGTTTTTT.